Listed here are 4 T cell receptor beta chains from one sample, sequenced in a study of cytomegalovirus exposure and HLA in healthy donors. Primers: 60 Vbeta forward and 13 Jbeta reverse. Clones were sequenced by immunoSEQ multiplex PCR, and TCRdb holds only the in-frame ones, with some missing. Of about 180,000 clones listed, roughly 88% are singletons. Sequenced sample: PBMCs. Receptors were obtained from a girl aged 2 to 9 in good health and CMV-seropositive.

Worth noting for this clone: Other DNA sequences in this specimen translate into the identical CDR3. The chain uses TRBV2 and TRBJ2-7; a possible D gene is TRBD1 (5 bases). This CDR3 is built from 12 residues. Germline CDR1 reads SNHLY; CDR2 reads FYNNEI. Trimming cost V 2 bases and J 3 bases, with 5 bases left between them. The CDR3: CASSEQGYEQYF. As DNA, the CDR3 is TGTGCCAGCAGTGAACAGGGCTACGAGCAGTACTTC.

The CDR3 DNA is TGTGCCAGTAGAAGGCAGGGAGGGAGCTCCTACAATGAGCAGTTCTTC. It translates to CASRRQGGSSYNEQFF. The chain has TRBV19 and TRBJ2-1; 7 bases are shared with TRBD2. CDR3 size: 16 residues. Germline-derived CDR1 and CDR2 are LNHDA and SQIVND (reference sequence). The V and J ends lost 6 bases and 0 bases, in that order; junction bases with no gene match: 8.

The rearrangement links TRBV21-1 to TRBJ1-1; TRBD1, the table's D call, was not compared with the DNA. TRBV21-1 is designated a pseudogene. The CDR3 spans 13 residues. DNA for the CDR3: TGTGCCAGCAGCCCGGACAGACTCACTGAAGCTTTCTTT. This encodes CASSPDRLTEAFF.

The chain couples TRBV5-1 to TRBJ1-4; D might be TRBD1 (5 bases). Trimming left V 0 bases short and J 3 bases short, with 12 bases between. Germline CDR1 SGHRS, CDR2 YFSETQ. This CDR3 has 16 residues. CDR3 nucleotide sequence: TGCGCCAGCAGCTTGGGCCTCAGGGCGTCTAATGAAAAACTGTTTTTT. Translating it yields CASSLGLRASNEKLFF.